The 16 T cell receptor beta chains given below trace back to one sample, sequenced in a study of CD4 T cells in relation to SARS-CoV-2 and coronaviruses. The assay was immunoSEQ multiplex PCR, and TCRdb's table has in-frame clones only and misses some. The table shows 20,000 to 25,000 clones, with around 76% occurring only once. CD4+ T cells from unexposed donors were obtained before the COVID-19 pandemic (2011-2018). The cells were cultured for roughly 11 days before CD4+ T cells were isolated. These receptors have no identified antigens. Sequencing was done on a sample of CD4+ T cells from PBMCs, cultured in vitro. The receptors derive from a human donor in good health.

The chain has TRBV5-1 and TRBJ2-1, with 8 bases matching TRBD2. This CDR3 has 14 residues. J was trimmed by 7 bases and V by 4 bases; bases with no gene match: 7. Germline loops: CDR1 SGHRS, CDR2 YFSETQ. CDR3 sequence (DNA): TGCGCCAGCAGCCCGGGACGGGAGGGGAATGAGCAGTTCTTC. It encodes CASSPGREGNEQFF.

The chain has TRBV2 and TRBJ1-3, with TRBD1 matching over 11 bases. The CDR3 sequence is 15 residues long. Germline CDR1 SNHLY, CDR2 FYNNEI. The V segment lost 6 bases and the J segment 3 bases; nucleotides outside the gene matches: 4. CDR3 sequence (DNA): TGTGCCAGCAGGAGGGACAGGGGGAATGGAAACACCATATATTTT. Its translation is CASRRDRGNGNTIYF.

The chain has TRBV3-1 (or the pseudogene TRBV3-2) and TRBJ2-5; 10 nucleotides agree with TRBD2. Germline loops: CDR1 LGHDT, CDR2 YNNKEL (reference sequence). The CDR3 is made up of 16 amino acids. V lost 4 bases, J lost 2 bases, and 7 bases stayed unmatched. The CDR3 DNA sequence: TGTGCCAGCAGCCTACGGACTAGCGGAAGTCAAGAGACCCAGTACTTC. Amino acids: CASSLRTSGSQETQYF.

This chain uses TRBV2 with TRBJ2-2; tentative D call: TRBD2 (6 bases). This CDR3 contains 16 residues. The V gene's germline CDR1 is SNHLY and CDR2 FYNNEI. Trimming stripped 5 bases from V and 1 base from J, with 14 bases between. CDR3 bases: TGTGCCAGCAGTCAAACCGGGACTCGGAACACCGGGGAGCTGTTTTTT. Amino acid sequence: CASSQTGTRNTGELFF.

The CDR3 here is CASSQAVGTNTGELFF. CDR3 in DNA: TGTGCCAGCAGCCAAGCAGTGGGGACGAACACCGGGGAGCTGTTTTTT. J is TRBJ2-2 and V is TRBV4-2; D unclear. This CDR3 region has 16 residues. V lost 1 base to trimming and J lost 0 bases, with 9 bases between them. From germline, CDR1 is LGHNA and CDR2 YNFKEQ.

The chain couples TRBV5-4 to TRBJ1-2; TRBD1 aligns across 8 bases. The CDR3 totals 15 residues. Trimming removed 4 bases from V and 4 bases from J; junction bases left unmatched: 9. In germline, CDR1 is SGHNT, CDR2 YYREEE (reference sequence). CDR3 coding DNA: TGTGCCAGCAGCGGACGGACAGGGATAACCTATGGCTACACCTTC. Its translation: CASSGRTGITYGYTF.

The chain is built from TRBV6-5 and TRBJ2-5; possible D gene TRBD2, 5 bases. CDR3 length equals 16 residues. V gave up 0 bases and J gave up 5 bases, with 16 bases separating them. The germline V gene has CDR1 MNHEY and CDR2 SVGAGI. CDR3 in amino acids: CASSYSLGATGETQYF. The CDR3 DNA follows: TGTGCCAGCAGTTACTCCCTCGGCGCGACGGGGGAGACCCAGTACTTC.

This clone was observed once. The CDR3, as DNA: TGTGCCAGCAGCCAAGATAGCGGTGGAAAGCGGGAGGGAGGTAATGAGCAGTTCTTC. Amino acids: CASSQDSGGKREGGNEQFF. The chain employs TRBV3-1 (or the pseudogene TRBV3-2) and TRBJ2-1; 10 bases map to TRBD2. V gave up 0 bases and J gave up 7 bases; unmatched junction bases: 15. The CDR3 is 19 amino acids. Germline CDR1 is LGHDT and CDR2 is YNNKEL (reference sequence).

The V and J genes are TRBV7-3 and TRBJ2-3; D not resolved. CDR3 length: 14 amino acids. Trimming left V 5 bases short and J 4 bases short, with 13 bases between. Germline CDR1 reads SGHTA; CDR2 reads FQGTGA. The DNA for the CDR3 is TGTGCCAGCAGCCTGAACTTGAACTCAGATACGCAGTATTTT. It yields the protein CASSLNLNSDTQYF.

The CDR3, as DNA: TGTGCCAGCAGCTTACAGGGTGGTCAGCCCCAGCATTTT. It is translated as CASSLQGGQPQHF. The chain carries TRBV7-2 and TRBJ1-5; tentative D call: TRBD1 (5 bases). Per the germline V gene, CDR1 is SGHTA and CDR2 is FQGNSA. The V end was cut by 2 bases, the J end by 6 bases, with 8 bases between. There are 13 residues in the CDR3.

The chain joins TRBV28 to TRBJ2-4, with 10 bases that match TRBD1. CDR3 size: 14 residues. Germline-derived CDR1 and CDR2 are MDHEN and SYDVKM. With 4 bases clipped from V and 7 bases from J, the junction kept 4 bases outside the gene matches. This CDR3 reads CASSSAGQGNIQYF. CDR3 coding DNA: TGTGCCAGCAGTTCCGCGGGACAGGGGAACATTCAGTACTTC.

The rearrangement links TRBV28 to TRBJ2-1; perhaps TRBD2 as D (6 bases). This CDR3 region has 15 residues. V was clipped by 1 base and J by 6 bases, with 13 bases between them. CDR1 and CDR2 from the germline V gene are MDHEN and SYDVKM. CDR3 amino acids: CASSLFGGGSNEQFF. CDR3 DNA sequence: TGTGCCAGCAGTTTATTCGGAGGAGGGTCCAATGAGCAGTTCTTC.

V is TRBV6-5 and J is TRBJ1-1; the D gene is possibly TRBD1 (5 bases). The CDR3 consists of 15 residues. Trimming removed 8 bases at V and 1 base at J, with 17 bases between. CDR1 is MNHEY and CDR2 is SVGAGI in the germline V gene. Written as DNA, the CDR3 is TGTGCCAGCTCCCTCCCTGGGGCCCGGAACACTGAAGCTTTCTTT. This sequence encodes CASSLPGARNTEAFF.

The gene calls are TRBV4-1 and TRBJ1-1; D uncertain. Trimming removed 0 bases at V and 3 bases at J, with 17 bases between. The V gene's germline CDR1 is MGHRA and CDR2 YSYEKL. The CDR3 has 17 residues. As DNA, the CDR3 is TGCGCCAGCAGCCAAGATCGAGGGATAGTTCCCTACACTGAAGCTTTCTTT. Protein: CASSQDRGIVPYTEAFF.

This chain links TRBV28 with TRBJ2-7; TRBD1 matches 9 bases. The CDR3 runs to 22 residues. Germline CDR1 reads MDHEN; CDR2 reads SYDVKM. Trimming at V came to 2 bases and at J to 2 bases, leaving 25 bases not matched to a gene. CDR3 sequence: CASSLIGLGGPGQGKRPYEQYF. In DNA form, the CDR3 reads TGTGCCAGCAGTTTAATAGGTCTGGGGGGACCGGGACAGGGTAAGAGGCCCTACGAGCAGTACTTC.

The V gene is TRBV9, the J gene TRBJ2-6; 7 nucleotides align to TRBD1. Per the germline V gene, CDR1 is SGDLS and CDR2 is YYNGEE. The CDR3 length is 15 residues. Trimming took 5 bases from V and 4 from J; bases not matched to a gene: 6. In nucleotides, the CDR3 is TGTGCCAGCAGTCGACAGGGTCCCGGGGCCAACGTCCTGACTTTC. Translation: CASSRQGPGANVLTF.